This TCR beta chain was retrieved from a study of cytomegalovirus exposure and HLA in healthy donors. Findings and caveats of the study: A list of approximately 150 TCR beta chains associated with cytomegalovirus was given. Earlier analysis yielded a pattern in which most TCR beta V segments were productive about 87% or about 30% of the time. The study assumed roughly uniform donor sequencing depth for presence/absence analyses.

Germline values: CDR1 SGHDT, CDR2 YYEEEE. Trimming removed 3 bases from V and 6 bases from J; junction bases left unmatched: 14. The CDR3 covers 19 residues. Sampled while nominally healthy, donors likely had unrecorded immune exposures. A remark on this clone: Its specificity is unknown.

Primers for the PCR totalled 60 Vbeta and 13 Jbeta. Sequencing was performed with immunoSEQ multiplex PCR; in TCRdb, only in-frame clones are kept and a portion is missing. This sample has 90,000 to 100,000 clones; 80% occur once, and the top ten carry around 2%. The TCR sequence derives from a young man in good health and CMV-seronegative. Sequencing was performed on PBMCs. J is TRBJ2-2 and V is TRBV5-6; TRBD2 aligns across 13 bases. In DNA, the CDR3 is TGTGCCAGCAGCTCACTAGGACTAGCGGGGGCCTCGAGGGCCGGGGAGCTGTTTTTT. Amino acids: CASSSLGLAGASRAGELFF.